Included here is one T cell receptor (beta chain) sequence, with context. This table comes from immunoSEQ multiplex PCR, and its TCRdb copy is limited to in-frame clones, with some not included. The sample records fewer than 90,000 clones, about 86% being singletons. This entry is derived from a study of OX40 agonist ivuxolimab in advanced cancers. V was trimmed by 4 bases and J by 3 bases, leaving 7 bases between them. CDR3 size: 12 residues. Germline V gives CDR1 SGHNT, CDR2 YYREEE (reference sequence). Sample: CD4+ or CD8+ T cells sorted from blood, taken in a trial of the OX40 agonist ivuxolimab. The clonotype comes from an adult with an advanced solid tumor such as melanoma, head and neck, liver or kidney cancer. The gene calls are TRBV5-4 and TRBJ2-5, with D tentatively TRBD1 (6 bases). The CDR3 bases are TGTGCCAGCAGCAGGGACAAAGAGACCCAGTACTTC. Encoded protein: CASSRDKETQYF.